Shown below are 13 T cell receptor beta chains from a single sample sequenced in a study of blood T cell repertoires in COVID-19 (TCRdb year 2020). Library preparation employed the immunoSEQ multiplex PCR assay. TCRdb mirrors the immuneACCESS table, restricted to in-frame sequences. Some clones are absent from its copies; in checked studies, under half trace to an unresolved V gene, and the reason for the others is unknown. Here the sample has 50,000 to 65,000 clones; around 70% occur a single time. The ten most abundant clones make up 4% to 5% of the sample. What was sequenced was peripheral blood. The receptor set was obtained from a woman in her 70s with COVID-19, enrolled during active disease.

The gene calls are TRBV6-5 and TRBJ1-6; possible D gene TRBD1, 6 bases. Per the germline V gene, CDR1 is MNHEY and CDR2 is SVGAGI. Trimming removed 7 bases at V and 10 bases at J, with 14 bases between. The CDR3 covers 13 residues. CDR3 protein: CASTQGYESPLHF. The CDR3 DNA sequence: TGTGCCAGCACCCAGGGGTACGAATCACCCCTCCACTTT.

The gene calls are TRBV11-2 and TRBJ2-7, with 8 bases identical to TRBD1. After removal of 5 bases from V and 0 bases from J, the junction contained 12 bases not matched to a gene. CDR3 length: 17 amino acids. Germline V gives CDR1 SGHAT, CDR2 FQNNGV. CDR3 sequence (DNA): TGTGCCAGCAGCCCCACCCTTGGACAGGGAAGCTCCTACGAGCAGTACGTC. As protein: CASSPTLGQGSSYEQYV.

The chain couples TRBV7-2 to TRBJ1-4; D is perhaps TRBD1 (6 bases). This CDR3 has 15 amino acids. Per the germline V gene, CDR1 is SGHTA and CDR2 is FQGNSA. V lost 5 bases and J 6 bases, leaving 16 bases between the germline ends. CDR3 protein: CASSKITGYYEKLFF. DNA for the CDR3: TGTGCCAGCAGCAAAATAACAGGGTATTATGAAAAACTGTTTTTT. The full variable domain, completed using reference TRBV7-2 and TRBJ1-4, is GAGVSQSPSNKVTEKGKDVELRCDPISGHTALYWYRQSLGQGLEFLIYFQGNSAPDKSGLPSDRFSAERTGGSVSTLTIQRTQQEDSAVYLCASSKITGYYEKLFFGSGTQLSVL.

The chain has TRBV27 and TRBJ1-2, with 7 bases lining up with TRBD1. Germline values: CDR1 MNHEY, CDR2 SMNVEV (reference sequence). This CDR3 region has 15 residues. V dropped 8 bases and J dropped 8; count of bases not matched to a gene: 17. The CDR3 spells CASWTPDRVGGGYTF. In nucleotides, the CDR3 is TGTGCCAGCTGGACACCCGACAGGGTAGGGGGCGGCTACACCTTC.

The V call is TRBV19, the J call TRBJ1-4; D is unresolved. This CDR3 comprises 15 residues. V lost 6 bases and J 3 bases, leaving 14 bases between the germline ends. Germline loops: CDR1 LNHDA, CDR2 SQIVND (reference sequence). The CDR3 DNA reads TGTGCCAGTAGACCTACTGGAGTGGCTAATGAAAAACTGTTTTTT. It codes for CASRPTGVANEKLFF. Full variable domain (remainder filled in from reference TRBV19 and TRBJ1-4): DGGITQSPKYLFRKEGQNVTLSCEQNLNHDAMYWYRQDPGQGLRLIYYSQIVNDFQKGDIAEGYSVSREKKESFPLTVTSAQKNPTAFYLCASRPTGVANEKLFFGSGTQLSVL.

The rearrangement links TRBV16 to TRBJ1-2, with 7 bases aligning to TRBD1. CDR1 KGHSY and CDR2 FQNENV come from the germline V gene. The CDR3 is 14 amino acids. The junction had 5 bases not matched to a gene; V was cut back by 1 base and J by 6 bases. The CDR3 here is CASSQWRQGDGYTF. The CDR3 nucleotides are TGTGCCAGCAGCCAATGGCGACAGGGTGATGGCTACACCTTC.

The V gene is TRBV7-2, the J gene TRBJ1-6; tentative D call: TRBD1 (5 bases). The V gene lost 5 bases and the J gene lost 7 bases, with 15 bases spanning the gap. In germline, CDR1 is SGHTA, CDR2 FQGNSA. This CDR3 region has 15 residues. The chain's CDR3 is CASSPTGPSNSPLHF. The CDR3 nucleotides are TGTGCCAGCAGCCCCACAGGCCCTTCGAATTCACCCCTCCACTTT.

The rearrangement uses TRBV2 and TRBJ1-1, with no clear D. The CDR3 is made up of 12 amino acids. Trimming cost V 5 bases and J 5 bases, with 9 bases left between them. Germline assignment: CDR1 SNHLY and CDR2 FYNNEI. CDR3 sequence: CASSLRWTEAFF. In DNA, the CDR3 is TGTGCCAGCAGTCTCCGGTGGACTGAAGCTTTCTTT.

J is TRBJ2-1 and V is TRBV5-1; D not resolved. CDR3 size: 14 residues. V lost 0 bases and J lost 4, with 8 bases in between. Germline-derived CDR1 and CDR2 are SGHRS and YFSETQ. The chain's CDR3 is CASSLDPAYNEQFF. In DNA form, the CDR3 reads TGCGCCAGCAGCTTGGATCCCGCGTACAATGAGCAGTTCTTC.

V gene TRBV4-3 combines with J gene TRBJ2-7, with 9 bases matching TRBD2. The V and J ends lost 0 bases and 4 bases, in that order; junction bases with no gene match: 10. Germline V gene data show CDR1 as LGHNA and CDR2 as YSLEER. The CDR3 loop spans 17 amino acids. This chain's CDR3 is CASSQDPSGKYRYEQYV. As DNA, the CDR3 is TGCGCCAGCAGCCAAGATCCTAGCGGGAAATATAGGTACGAGCAGTACGTC.

The chain uses TRBV11-3 and TRBJ2-5, with TRBD2 as a possible D gene (5 bases). There are 15 residues in the CDR3. CDR1 and CDR2 (germline): SGHNT, YENEEA. The V end was cut by 0 bases, the J end by 5 bases, with 13 bases between. In DNA form, the CDR3 reads TGTGCCAGCAGCTTAGATCCCCGGGGTAAGGAGACCCAGTACTTC. As protein: CASSLDPRGKETQYF. The full variable domain, in which reference TRBV11-3 and TRBJ2-5 provide the parts outside the CDR3, is EAGVVQSPRYKIIEKKQPVAFWCNPISGHNTLYWYLQNLGQGPELLIRYENEEAVDDSQLPKDRFSAERLKGVDSTLKIQPAELGDSAVYLCASSLDPRGKETQYFGPGTRLLVL.

The chain recombines TRBV10-3 with TRBJ1-1, with TRBD1 matching over 9 bases. J was trimmed by 1 base and V by 11 bases; bases with no gene match: 8. Germline-derived CDR1 and CDR2 are ENHRY and SYGVKD. The CDR3 sequence is 14 residues long. CDR3 DNA: TGTGCCTTGCGGACAGGGGAAGGGAACACTGAAGCTTTCTTT. This sequence encodes CALRTGEGNTEAFF.

The chain joins TRBV21-1 to TRBJ1-1. TRBV21-1 is an annotated pseudogene. The CDR3 consists of 14 residues. The CDR3 DNA sequence: TGTGCCAGCAGCCCAAACTCTCCGAACACTGAAGCTTTCTTT. This translates into CASSPNSPNTEAFF.